Below, 32 T cell receptor beta chains from the same sample are listed, as sequenced in a study of cytomegalovirus exposure and HLA in healthy donors. The PCR contained 60 Vbeta and 13 Jbeta primers. Produced via immunoSEQ multiplex PCR; TCRdb's table is partial and in-frame only. The sample records 95,000 or so clones, 65% to 90% being singletons. Material for sequencing was PBMCs. These receptors were collected from a woman in her 70s in good health and CMV-seropositive.

This chain connects TRBV5-1 to TRBJ1-4; possibly TRBD1 for D (5 bases). V lost 4 bases to trimming and J lost 4 bases, with 11 bases between them. In germline, CDR1 is SGHRS, CDR2 YFSETQ. This CDR3 is built from 14 residues. CDR3 DNA sequence: TGCGCCAGCAGCATAGGACAACATAATGAAAAACTGTTTTTT. This codes for CASSIGQHNEKLFF.

This clone has a single count. The gene calls are TRBV6-5 and TRBJ2-5; 8 nucleotides align to TRBD1. Matching the DNA end better, TRBJ2-7 makes the J call doubtful. The CDR3 is 14 residues long. CDR1 is MNHEY and CDR2 is SVGAGI in the germline V gene. The CDR3 DNA reads TGTGCCAGCAGTTACGGTGACAGGGGAAACGAGCAGTACTTC. Amino acid sequence: CASSYGDRGNEQYF.

The chain is built from TRBV6-5 and TRBJ2-6, with TRBD1 as a possible D gene (6 bases). CDR1 MNHEY and CDR2 SVGAGI come from the germline V gene. V lost 11 bases and J 2 bases, leaving 13 bases between the germline ends. The CDR3 covers 14 residues. The CDR3, as DNA: TGTGCCGGGAAACAGGGCCCTGGGGCCAACGTCCTGACTTTC. This translates into CAGKQGPGANVLTF.

CDR3 sequence (DNA): TGTGCCAGCAGTTTAATTAGATCCAAAAACATTCAGTACTTC. It specifies CASSLIRSKNIQYF. This rearrangement joins TRBV28 to TRBJ2-4; no clear D gene. The CDR3 consists of 14 residues. Trimming stripped 2 bases from V and 2 bases from J, with 7 bases between. Germline V CDR1 and CDR2: MDHEN, SYDVKM.

The table lists this clone with a count of one. The chain uses TRBV9 and TRBJ2-7; perhaps TRBD2 as D (5 bases). CDR1 and CDR2 from the germline V gene are SGDLS and YYNGEE. The CDR3 is made up of 13 amino acids. The germline V and J ends were trimmed by 5 bases and 2 bases, with 11 bases remaining between them. As DNA, the CDR3 is TGTGCCAGCAGGTCCGGGGTTGCCTACGAGCAGTACTTC. This translates into CASRSGVAYEQYF. Combining the CDR3 with reference TRBV9 and TRBJ2-7 gives the whole variable domain DSGVTQTPKHLITATGQRVTLRCSPRSGDLSVYWYQQSLDQGLQFLIQYYNGEERAKGNILERFSAQQFPDLHSELNLSSLELGDSALYFCASRSGVAYEQYFGPGTRLTVT.

The chain couples TRBV7-8 to TRBJ2-1, with 8 bases aligning to TRBD1. The germline V gene encodes CDR1 SGHVS and CDR2 FQNEAQ. This CDR3 comprises 15 residues. V shed 5 bases and J 6 bases; nucleotides not matched to a gene: 9. The CDR3 DNA reads as TGTGCCAGCAGCACCCGACAGGGGAGACTCAATGAGCAGTTCTTC. Translated, it gives CASSTRQGRLNEQFF.

The chain joins TRBV2 to TRBJ2-3, with 13 bases fitting TRBD2. In germline, CDR1 is SNHLY, CDR2 FYNNEI. J gave up 3 bases and V 5 bases, and 14 bases lay outside the gene matches. This CDR3 contains 19 residues. The CDR3 here is CASSYRKLAGGPGTDTQYF. DNA for the CDR3: TGTGCCAGCAGTTACAGGAAACTAGCGGGAGGGCCGGGGACAGATACGCAGTATTTT. The whole variable domain, remainder taken from reference TRBV2 and TRBJ2-3, is EPEVTQTPSHQVTQMGQEVILRCVPISNHLYFYWYRQILGQKVEFLVSFYNNEISEKSEIFDDQFSVERPDGSNFTLKIRSTKLEDSAMYFCASSYRKLAGGPGTDTQYFGPGTRLTVL.

The chain is built from TRBV7-2 and TRBJ1-1, with TRBD1 identical over 7 bases. J lost 6 bases, V lost 5 bases, and 12 bases had no gene match. Per germline, CDR1 SGHTA and CDR2 FQGNSA. This CDR3 has 15 residues. The CDR3: CASSAGGQWSPEAFF. For the CDR3, the DNA is TGTGCCAGCAGCGCAGGGGGTCAGTGGTCCCCTGAAGCTTTCTTT.

DNA for the CDR3: TGTGCCAGTAGTATTAGCGTAGCGGGAGTTGACGAGCAGTACTTC. As protein: CASSISVAGVDEQYF. V is TRBV19 and J is TRBJ2-7; 9 bases are shared with TRBD2. V lost 3 bases and J lost 5; bases outside the gene matches: 8. The CDR3 extends over 15 amino acids. In germline, CDR1 is LNHDA, CDR2 SQIVND (reference sequence).

The chain recombines TRBV4-3 with TRBJ1-3; TRBD1 might be the D (6 bases). This CDR3 comprises 17 residues. From germline, CDR1 is LGHNA and CDR2 YSLEER. The V and J ends lost 0 bases and 0 bases respectively, with 12 bases between them. The CDR3 loop reads CASSQDPGTSSGNTIYF. Written as DNA, the CDR3 is TGCGCCAGCAGCCAAGACCCTGGGACAAGCTCTGGAAACACCATATATTTT.

The V gene is TRBV5-5, the J gene TRBJ2-7; the D gene is possibly TRBD2 (6 bases). Germline V CDR1 and CDR2: SGHKS, YYEKEE (reference sequence). Trimming cost V 2 bases and J 2 bases, with 14 bases left between them. The CDR3 runs 15 residues. CDR3 sequence (DNA): TGTGCCAGCAGCTTTACCTACGGGGGTGCCTACGAGCAGTACTTC. Translation: CASSFTYGGAYEQYF.

The CDR3 is CASSEYRVAGTDTQYF. CDR3 sequence (DNA): TGTGCCAGCAGTGAATATCGAGTAGCGGGCACAGATACGCAGTATTTT. The rearrangement uses TRBV25-1 and TRBJ2-3; weak D call: TRBD2 (6 bases). From germline, CDR1 is MGHDK and CDR2 SYGVNS. The V end lost 0 bases, the J end lost 1 base, and 11 bases lay between the germline ends. The CDR3 runs to 16 residues.

V gene TRBV6-5 combines with J gene TRBJ2-7, with a possible D match to TRBD1 (6 bases). Germline V lookup: CDR1 MNHEY, CDR2 SVGAGI. This CDR3 has 14 residues. Trimming shortened V by 6 bases and J by 0 bases, and 12 bases separated the two germline ends. The CDR3 region is CASSDRSYSYEQYF. Here the CDR3 DNA reads TGTGCCAGCAGCGACAGGTCTTACTCCTACGAGCAGTACTTC.

The chain recombines TRBV11-1 with TRBJ2-1; 7 bases line up with TRBD2. This CDR3 contains 16 residues. The ends lost 5 bases at V and 0 bases at J; junction bases unmatched: 7. The germline gives CDR1 SGHAT, CDR2 FQDESV (reference sequence). CDR3: CASSGGWGGSYNEQFF. The CDR3 DNA sequence: TGTGCCAGCAGCGGGGGGTGGGGGGGCTCCTACAATGAGCAGTTCTTC.

This rearrangement joins TRBV6-1 to TRBJ2-1, with 9 bases fitting TRBD2. With V trimmed by 7 bases and J by 7 bases, 8 bases remained unmatched. The germline CDR1 and CDR2 sequences are MNHNS and SASEGT. The CDR3 extends over 14 amino acids. The CDR3 DNA follows: TGTGCCAGCAAACTCACTAGCGGGTATAATGAGCAGTTCTTC. It yields the protein CASKLTSGYNEQFF.

CDR3 bases: TGTGCCAGCAGCCCGCGGACTGCATACAATGAGCAGTTCTTC. It translates to CASSPRTAYNEQFF. The chain joins TRBV5-8 to TRBJ2-1, with D possibly TRBD2 on 5 matching bases. Looked up from germline, CDR1 is SGHTS and CDR2 is YDEGEE. Between the trimmed V and J ends, which lost 4 bases and 4 bases, there was a span of 12 bases. CDR3 length equals 14 residues.

This clone was recorded a few times. This chain connects TRBV28 to TRBJ1-1; 7 bases align to TRBD1. Germline V lookup: CDR1 MDHEN, CDR2 SYDVKM. Trimming at V came to 6 bases and at J to 7 bases, leaving 8 bases not matched to a gene. CDR3 length: 13 amino acids. The CDR3 nucleotides read TGTGCCAGCAGATCGGGACAGAAGAGTGAAGCTTTCTTT. Its translation is CASRSGQKSEAFF. The full variable domain, with the rest looked up from reference TRBV28 and TRBJ1-1, is DVKVTQSSRYLVKRTGEKVFLECVQDMDHENMFWYRQDPGLGLRLIYFSYDVKMKEKGDIPEGYSVSREKKERFSLILESASTNQTSMYLCASRSGQKSEAFFGQGTRLTVV.

This chain connects TRBV2 to TRBJ2-7; 9 positions match TRBD2. The CDR3 runs to 14 residues. With V trimmed by 6 bases and J by 5 bases, 8 bases remained unmatched. Germline V gene lookup returns CDR1 SNHLY and CDR2 FYNNEI. CDR3 bases: TGTGCCAGCAGGCTTAGCGGGAGAGAGCACGAGCAGTACTTC. Its protein is CASRLSGREHEQYF. Together with reference TRBV2 and TRBJ2-7, the CDR3 gives the full variable domain: EPEVTQTPSHQVTQMGQEVILRCVPISNHLYFYWYRQILGQKVEFLVSFYNNEISEKSEIFDDQFSVERPDGSNFTLKIRSTKLEDSAMYFCASRLSGREHEQYFGPGTRLTVT.

This chain joins TRBV5-6 and TRBJ2-1; weak D call: TRBD2 (6 bases). Germline values: CDR1 SGHDT, CDR2 YYEEEE. The CDR3 is 16 amino acids. V gave up 3 bases and J gave up 10 bases, with 23 bases separating them. The CDR3 nucleotides are TGTGCCAGCAGCTCCGCTGGGCGGGGACCCCTAAGGGAGCAGTTCTTC. This codes for CASSSAGRGPLREQFF.

Concerning this clone itself: The same CDR3 can be traced to other DNA sequences in this sample. The chain uses TRBV27 and TRBJ1-4; D unclear. The CDR3 extends over 13 amino acids. Trimming left V 4 bases short and J 0 bases short, with 3 bases between. CDR1 MNHEY and CDR2 SMNVEV come from the germline V gene (reference sequence). Written as DNA, the CDR3 is TGTGCCAGCAGTTCTGCAACTAATGAAAAACTGTTTTTT. Its translation: CASSSATNEKLFF.

The rearrangement links TRBV7-9 to TRBJ1-5; tentative D call: TRBD1 (6 bases). The CDR3 has 15 amino acids. The V gene lost 3 bases and the J gene lost 0 bases, with 9 bases spanning the gap. Germline V gene sequence: CDR1 SEHNR, CDR2 FQNEAQ (reference sequence). CDR3 residues: CASSFSGDSNQPQHF. CDR3 sequence (DNA): TGTGCCAGCAGCTTTTCAGGGGATAGCAATCAGCCCCAGCATTTT.

The chain carries TRBV5-4 and TRBJ2-7; a weak D match, TRBD1 (6 bases). Germline values: CDR1 SGHNT, CDR2 YYREEE (reference sequence). V was clipped by 4 bases and J by 5 bases, with 13 bases between them. There are 13 residues in the CDR3. The CDR3 is CASSGTSRDEQYF. The CDR3 DNA sequence: TGTGCCAGCAGCGGGACATCCCGGGACGAGCAGTACTTC.

This chain connects TRBV4-1 to TRBJ2-3; 14 nucleotides match TRBD2. The CDR3 extends over 17 amino acids. Germline-derived CDR1 and CDR2 are MGHRA and YSYEKL. J gave up 4 bases and V 1 base, and 4 bases lay outside the gene matches. The CDR3 nucleotides read TGCGCCAGCAGCCAAGGGGGACTAGCGGGAGACGCAGATACGCAGTATTTT. This codes for CASSQGGLAGDADTQYF.

The V and J genes are TRBV19 and TRBJ2-5; 9 positions match TRBD1. Matching the DNA end better, TRBJ2-7 makes the J call doubtful. The CDR3 has 15 amino acids. Per the germline V gene, CDR1 is LNHDA and CDR2 is SQIVND (reference sequence). The CDR3 protein is CASSSTGGSSYEQYF. The CDR3 DNA reads as TGTGCCAGTAGTAGTACAGGGGGCTCTTCCTACGAGCAGTACTTC.

The gene calls are TRBV28 and TRBJ2-6; D is perhaps TRBD1 (5 bases). The CDR3 spans 16 residues. Per germline, CDR1 MDHEN and CDR2 SYDVKM. The V and J ends lost 7 bases and 1 base respectively, with 14 bases between them. The CDR3 sequence: CASTTIRTSGANVLTF. The CDR3 DNA follows: TGTGCCAGCACTACTATCCGGACATCTGGGGCCAACGTCCTGACTTTC.

The gene calls are TRBV21-1 and TRBJ2-1; the table names TRBD2, a call not compared with the DNA. TRBV21-1 is noted as a pseudogene. The CDR3 consists of 14 residues. This CDR3 reads CASSKVFRGNEQFF. CDR3 sequence (DNA): TGTGCCAGCAGCAAAGTTTTTCGGGGGAATGAGCAGTTCTTC.

The chain combines TRBV7-2 with TRBJ2-7; D possibly corresponds to TRBD1 (6 bases). Trimming cost V 5 bases and J 7 bases, with 15 bases left between them. Germline V lookup: CDR1 SGHTA, CDR2 FQGNSA. The CDR3 is 13 amino acids. This CDR3 reads CASSQGTSGEQYF. CDR3 DNA: TGTGCCAGCAGCCAAGGGACATCCGGGGAGCAGTACTTC.

This chain connects TRBV19 to TRBJ1-2; 7 bases fit TRBD1. Germline V gene lookup returns CDR1 LNHDA and CDR2 SQIVND (reference sequence). The CDR3 sequence is 12 residues long. The J segment lost 5 bases and the V segment lost 10 bases, leaving 7 bases of the junction unmatched. CDR3: CATRQGVYGYTF. The CDR3 DNA reads as TGTGCCACAAGACAGGGTGTATATGGCTACACCTTC.

The chain recombines TRBV10-3 with TRBJ1-2; a possible D gene is TRBD1 (5 bases). This CDR3 spans 12 amino acids. Deletions cut 3 bases from V and 8 bases from J, with 10 bases between. Germline CDR1 and CDR2: ENHRY and SYGVKD. The CDR3 is CAISDREEGYTF. The CDR3 coding sequence is TGTGCCATCAGTGACAGGGAAGAAGGCTACACCTTC.

The rearrangement links TRBV7-2 to TRBJ1-2, with D tentatively TRBD1 (6 bases). The germline V gene encodes CDR1 SGHTA and CDR2 FQGNSA. Trimming left V 1 base short and J 2 bases short, with 11 bases between. The CDR3 runs 15 residues. The CDR3 reads CASSLGGPTNYGYTF. CDR3 nucleotide sequence: TGTGCCAGCAGCTTAGGGGGGCCGACAAACTATGGCTACACCTTC.

This clone was found a few times. This chain joins TRBV4-3 and TRBJ1-2; 8 bases fit TRBD1. V was pared by 2 bases and J by 4 bases, with 3 bases of the junction left unmatched. CDR3 length: 14 amino acids. The germline V gene encodes CDR1 LGHNA and CDR2 YSLEER. CDR3 protein: CASSQSQGGYGYTF. The DNA for the CDR3 is TGCGCCAGCAGCCAATCACAGGGGGGCTATGGCTACACCTTC.

V usage is TRBV7-8 and J usage is TRBJ2-1; 11 bases map to TRBD2. Germline lookup yields CDR1 SGHVS and CDR2 FQNEAQ. The CDR3 loop spans 19 amino acids. Losses at the gene ends were 1 base for V and 0 bases for J; bases not matched to a gene: 8. CDR3 loop: CASSLEASGRRGSYNEQFF. DNA for the CDR3: TGTGCCAGCAGCTTAGAGGCTAGCGGGAGGCGGGGCTCCTACAATGAGCAGTTCTTC.